This is a list of T cell receptor beta chains from one sample in a study of human T cells and chemical hapten exposure. Each CDR3 protein is one row after TCRdb ran MiXCR on the RACE reads. The profile shows around 200,000 distinct CDR3 sequences, around 23% of them singletons. The sample consisted of whole blood, taken in connection with sensitization to the hapten diphenylcyclopropenone (DPC). Every receptor here comes from a woman aged 35 to 49 with alopecia areata. Some clones in this sample may be carry-over from other donors' samples. Each CDR3 is given with its conserved first and last residue. The order of the fields is V gene, J gene, CDR3 length, clone size, CDR3 protein. Part of the rows lack a size; the others show once, few, many or a class for expanded clones.

TRBV3-1	TRBJ1-1	14	NA	CASSQDLRGAEAFF
TRBV7-9	TRBJ2-3	19	NA	CASSLVVSASGKVTDTQYF
TRBV5-1	TRBJ2-7	14	few	CASSSRRDSYEQYF
TRBV7-2	TRBJ2-2	15	NA	CASSQGRAYTGELFF
TRBV25-1	TRBJ1-1	14	few	CASSLRGELAEAFF
TRBV6-5	TRBJ2-2	13	NA	CASSQRETGELFF
TRBV25-1	TRBJ2-2	15	NA	CASSDDRRGPGELFF
TRBV3-1	TRBJ2-1	16	many	CASSQSQAGGWDEQFF
TRBV11-1	TRBJ2-6	15	many	CASSSQGSGANVLTF
TRBV7-2	TRBJ2-3	11	NA	CASSLPDTQYF
TRBV7-8	TRBJ2-5	16	NA	CASSPRDGTFQETQYF
TRBV29-1	TRBJ2-2	14	few	CSVGQVGSPGELFF
TRBV18	TRBJ2-1	15	NA	CASSQMTGGSGEQFF
TRBV10-3	TRBJ1-1	14	NA	CAISESFENTEAFF
TRBV6-6	TRBJ1-4	15	NA	CASSYSKQGYEKLFF
TRBV20-1	TRBJ2-1	16	many	CSAPGLAGGPKNEQFF
TRBV10-3	TRBJ1-5	13	few	CAIQGVGNQPQHF
TRBV7-9	TRBJ1-2	14	few	CASSPGQIAYGYTF
TRBV5-4	TRBJ2-3	16	NA	CASSFGTGVITDTQYF
TRBV6-2/TRBV6-3	TRBJ1-2	13	few	CASGRTGNYGYTF
TRBV28	TRBJ1-2	14	many	CASSFQGAIYGYTF
TRBV12-5	TRBJ2-1	13	many	CASGGLGLDEQFF
TRBV6-2/TRBV6-3	TRBJ1-5	15	NA	CASSTGDRLNQPQHF
TRBV4-3	TRBJ2-2	15	few	CASSQGARATGELFF
TRBV29-1	TRBJ2-3	15	NA	CSEGLAGESTDTQYF
TRBV6-2/TRBV6-3	TRBJ1-5	12	NA	CASRGYVQPQHF
TRBV9	TRBJ2-4	17	NA	CASSVAAGRGAGNIQYF
TRBV11-2	TRBJ2-7	16	NA	CASSLSFGTGTYEQYF
TRBV5-1	TRBJ2-4	13	NA	CASSSSTKNIQYF
TRBV27	TRBJ1-1	14	NA	CASSSAYVYTEAFF
TRBV11-2	TRBJ2-4	15	NA	CASSLSGILSDIQYF
TRBV20-1	TRBJ2-7	13	NA	CSAFIDRNYEQYF
TRBV5-1	TRBJ2-2	16	NA	CASSWTGTRATGELFF
TRBV29-1	TRBJ1-4	14	few	CSVAVTATNEKLFF
TRBV29-1	TRBJ2-4	15	NA	CSVSHPDPSGDIQYF
TRBV29-1	TRBJ1-1	12	NA	CSVQGVGTEAFF
TRBV28	TRBJ1-2	15	NA	CASSLYGTPANGYTF
TRBV29-1	TRBJ1-2	13	few	CSGRTGLCYGYTF
TRBV24-1	TRBJ2-5	14	NA	CATSDHRASQTQYF
TRBV13	TRBJ2-3	14	few	CASRRLGGTDTQYF
TRBV4-3	TRBJ2-3	17	NA	CASSRNYGQVRTDTQYF
TRBV7-2	TRBJ1-6	14	few	CASSSQVLTSPLHF
TRBV7-9	TRBJ2-3	14	few	CASSLTLVTDTQYF
TRBV7-2	TRBJ2-6	15	many	CASSLDFSGANVLTF
TRBV4-2	TRBJ1-5	14	NA	CASSQGRVDQPQHF
TRBV29-1	TRBJ2-6	14	NA	CSVTKLTGESVLTF
TRBV29-1	TRBJ2-6	16	many	CSVEDRPYSGANVLTF
TRBV27	TRBJ2-1	13	few	CASSYSGGAEKFF
TRBV7-9	TRBJ1-2	11	NA	CASSSANGYTF
TRBV7-8	TRBJ2-3	16	NA	CASSVLPGTRPDTQYF
TRBV18	TRBJ2-7	17	many	CASSLYEGQGSANEQYF
TRBV7-3	TRBJ1-1	12	few	CASSLGGQEAFF
TRBV10-3	TRBJ2-1	14	few	CATGAGALYNEQFF
TRBV6-5	TRBJ2-6	17	NA	CASTPVGGHSGANVLTF
TRBV27	TRBJ2-3	13	NA	CASSLLLSDTQYF
TRBV6-2/TRBV6-3	TRBJ2-1	14	few	CASSYTGRGNEQFF